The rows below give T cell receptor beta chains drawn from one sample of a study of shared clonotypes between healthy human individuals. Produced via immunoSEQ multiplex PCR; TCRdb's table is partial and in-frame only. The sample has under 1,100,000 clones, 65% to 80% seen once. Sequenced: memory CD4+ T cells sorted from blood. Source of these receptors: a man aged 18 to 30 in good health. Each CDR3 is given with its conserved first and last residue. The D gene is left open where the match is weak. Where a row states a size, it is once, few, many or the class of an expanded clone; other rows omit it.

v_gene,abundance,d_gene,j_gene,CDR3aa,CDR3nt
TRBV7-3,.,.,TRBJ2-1,CASSPHQQFF,TGTGCCAGCAGCCCCCATCAGCAGTTCTTC
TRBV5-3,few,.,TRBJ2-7,CASSTRGAAGEQYF,TGTGCCAGCTCTACCAGGGGTGCAGCGGGCGAGCAGTACTTC
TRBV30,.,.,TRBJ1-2,CAWTLTASYGYTF,TGTGCCTGGACTCTCACTGCGAGCTATGGCTACACCTTC
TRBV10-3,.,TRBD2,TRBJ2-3,CATERGPGTSGQYF,TGTGCCACCGAAAGGGGGCCCGGGACTAGCGGGCAGTATTTT
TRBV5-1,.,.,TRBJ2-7,CASSLRGEVYF,TGCGCCAGCAGCTTGAGAGGGGAGGTGTACTTC
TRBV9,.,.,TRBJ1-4,CASSVSTGAYNEKLFF,TGTGCCAGCAGCGTTTCGACAGGAGCCTATAATGAAAAACTGTTTTTT
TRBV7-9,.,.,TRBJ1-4,CASSLARTVTNEKLFF,TGTGCCAGCAGCTTAGCTCGGACAGTAACTAATGAAAAACTGTTTTTT
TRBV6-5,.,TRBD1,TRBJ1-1,CASRSGTANTEAFF,TGTGCCAGCAGATCCGGGACAGCAAACACTGAAGCTTTCTTT
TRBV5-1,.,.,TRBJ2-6,CASSSQITGASGANVLTF,TGCGCCAGCAGCTCCCAAATTACAGGCGCCTCTGGGGCCAACGTCCTGACTTTC
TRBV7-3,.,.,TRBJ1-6,CASSLGQNSPLHF,TGTGCCAGCAGCTTAGGTCAAAATTCACCCCTCCACTTT
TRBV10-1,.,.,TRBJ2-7,CASSKGTYEQYF,TGCGCCAGCAGCAAAGGGACCTACGAGCAGTACTTC
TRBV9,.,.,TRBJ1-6,CASSSNNSPLHF,TGTGCCAGCAGCTCCAATAATTCACCCCTCCACTTT
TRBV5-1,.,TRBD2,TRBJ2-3,CASSLPSGSTDTQYF,TGCGCCAGCAGCTTACCTAGCGGTAGCACAGATACGCAGTATTTT
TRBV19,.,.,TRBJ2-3,CASSLPGSDTQYF,TGTGCCAGTAGCCTCCCAGGGTCAGATACGCAGTATTTT
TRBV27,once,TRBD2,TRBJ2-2,CASSSGLAGAGELFF,TGTGCCAGCAGTTCCGGACTAGCGGGAGCCGGGGAGCTGTTTTTT
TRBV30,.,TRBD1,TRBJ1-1,CAWSPPLGQGTEAFF,TGTGCCTGGAGCCCACCTCTAGGACAGGGAACTGAAGCTTTCTTT
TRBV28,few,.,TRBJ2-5,CASSATQETQYF,TGTGCCAGCAGTGCGACCCAAGAGACCCAGTACTTC
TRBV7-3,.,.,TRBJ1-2,CASSLGPTGYGYTF,TGTGCCAGCAGCTTGGGACCTACGGGCTATGGCTACACCTTC
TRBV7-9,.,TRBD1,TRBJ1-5,CASSFDGTASNQPQHF,TGTGCCAGCAGCTTCGACGGGACAGCCAGCAATCAGCCCCAGCATTTT
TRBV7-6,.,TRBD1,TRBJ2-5,CASSRQGHPQETQYF,TGTGCCAGCAGTCGACAGGGACATCCGCAAGAGACCCAGTACTTC
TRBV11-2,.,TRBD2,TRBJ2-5,CASSQSGGEGRETQYF,TGTGCCAGCAGCCAATCAGGAGGGGAGGGAAGGGAGACCCAGTACTTC
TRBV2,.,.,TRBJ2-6,CASSRVSSGANVLTF,TGTGCCAGCAGCAGGGTCAGCTCTGGGGCCAACGTCCTGACTTTC
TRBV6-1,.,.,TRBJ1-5,CASREGVIGNQPQHF,TGTGCCAGCAGGGAGGGTGTGATAGGCAATCAGCCCCAGCATTTT
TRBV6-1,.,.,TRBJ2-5,CASSELRQVRTSQYF,TGTGCCAGCAGTGAACTGAGGCAGGTGAGGACGTCCCAGTACTTC
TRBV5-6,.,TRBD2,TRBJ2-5,CASSLGLAGHQGETQYF,TGTGCCAGCAGCTTGGGACTAGCGGGGCATCAGGGAGAGACCCAGTACTTC
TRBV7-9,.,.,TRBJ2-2,CASSLYDYTGELFF,TGTGCCAGCAGCTTATACGACTACACCGGGGAGCTGTTTTTT
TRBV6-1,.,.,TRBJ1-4,CASSVAGPSVATNEKLFF,TGTGCCAGCAGTGTCGCCGGGCCCTCAGTTGCAACTAATGAAAAACTGTTTTTT
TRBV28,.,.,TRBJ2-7,CASSLSGRSSYEQYF,TGTGCCAGCAGTTTGTCCGGCAGGAGCTCCTACGAGCAGTACTTC
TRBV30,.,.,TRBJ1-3,CAWRFSGNTIYF,TGTGCCTGGAGATTCTCTGGAAACACCATATATTTT
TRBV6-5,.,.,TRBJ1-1,CASRERKGGTEAFF,TGTGCCAGCAGGGAAAGGAAGGGTGGCACTGAAGCTTTCTTT
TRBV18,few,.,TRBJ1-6,CASSADSRRSPLHF,TGTGCCAGCTCAGCGGACAGTCGGCGGTCACCCCTCCACTTT
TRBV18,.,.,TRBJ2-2,CASSPLQAGNTGELFF,TGTGCCAGCTCACCACTTCAAGCGGGGAACACCGGGGAGCTGTTTTTT
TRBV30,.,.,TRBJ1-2,CAWSDQGSYYGYTF,TGTGCCTGGAGTGACCAGGGGTCTTACTATGGCTACACCTTC
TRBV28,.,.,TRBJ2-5,CASSSPGGPIQETQYF,TGTGCCAGCAGTTCCCCCGGGGGGCCTATCCAAGAGACCCAGTACTTC
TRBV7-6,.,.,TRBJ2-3,CASSSHAGITTDTQYF,TGTGCCAGCAGCTCCCATGCCGGGATTACCACAGATACGCAGTATTTT
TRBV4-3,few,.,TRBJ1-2,CASSPGGDGYGYTF,TGCGCCAGCAGCCCGGGGGGGGACGGCTATGGCTACACCTTC
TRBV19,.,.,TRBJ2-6,CASSGQTSGANVLTF,TGTGCCAGTAGTGGGCAGACTTCTGGGGCCAACGTCCTGACTTTC
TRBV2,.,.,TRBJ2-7,CATAGQNNYEQYF,TGTGCCACCGCGGGACAGAACAACTACGAGCAGTACTTC
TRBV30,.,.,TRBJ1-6,CAWSTNSPLHF,TGTGCCTGGAGCACTAATTCACCCCTCCACTTT
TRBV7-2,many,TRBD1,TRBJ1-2,CASSSWDRGLYGYTF,TGTGCCAGCAGCTCCTGGGACAGGGGGCTATATGGCTACACCTTC
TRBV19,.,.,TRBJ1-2,CASIMGPHGDYGYTF,TGTGCCAGTATTATGGGGCCGCATGGAGACTATGGCTACACCTTC
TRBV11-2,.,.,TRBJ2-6,CASSYGLLSGANVLTF,TGTGCCAGCAGCTACGGACTGCTCTCTGGGGCCAACGTCCTGACTTTC
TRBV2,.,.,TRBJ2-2,CASKWRDNTGELFF,TGTGCCAGCAAGTGGCGGGATAACACCGGGGAGCTGTTTTTT
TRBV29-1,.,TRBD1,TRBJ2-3,CSVAGLTGGKDTQYF,TGCAGCGTTGCGGGGTTGACAGGGGGCAAAGATACGCAGTATTTT
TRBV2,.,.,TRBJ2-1,CASSQTRNNEQFF,TGTGCCAGCAGTCAGACTAGAAACAATGAGCAGTTCTTC
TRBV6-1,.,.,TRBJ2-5,CASSERTALRGTQYF,TGTGCCAGCAGTGAAAGGACAGCCCTCAGGGGGACCCAGTACTTC
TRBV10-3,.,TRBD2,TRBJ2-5,CAISSGGARETQYF,TGTGCCATCAGTAGCGGGGGGGCCAGAGAGACCCAGTACTTC
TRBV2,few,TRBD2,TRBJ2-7,CASQRETNYEQYF,TGTGCCAGCCAGCGGGAGACGAACTACGAGCAGTACTTC
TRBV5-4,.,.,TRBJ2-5,CASSLDRGAHIQYF,TGTGCCAGCAGCTTGGATAGGGGGGCGCATATACAGTACTTC